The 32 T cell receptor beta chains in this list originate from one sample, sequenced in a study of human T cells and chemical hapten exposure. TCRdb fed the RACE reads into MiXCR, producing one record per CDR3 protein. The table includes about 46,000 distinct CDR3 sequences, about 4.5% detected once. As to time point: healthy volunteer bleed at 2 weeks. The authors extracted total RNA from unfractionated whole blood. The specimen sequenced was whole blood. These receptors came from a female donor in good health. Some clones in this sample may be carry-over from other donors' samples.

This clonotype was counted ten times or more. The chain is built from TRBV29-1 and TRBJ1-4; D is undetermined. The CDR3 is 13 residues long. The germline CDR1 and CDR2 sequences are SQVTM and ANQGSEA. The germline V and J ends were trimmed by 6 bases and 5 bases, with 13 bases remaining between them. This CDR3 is CSVLPSVNEKLFF. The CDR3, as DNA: TGCAGCGTCCTCCCGTCCGTAAATGAAAAACTGTTTTTT.

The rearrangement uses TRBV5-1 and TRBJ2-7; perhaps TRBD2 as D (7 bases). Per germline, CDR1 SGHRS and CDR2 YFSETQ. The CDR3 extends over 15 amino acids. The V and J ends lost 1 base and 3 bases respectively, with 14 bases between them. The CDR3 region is CASSLRGARNYEQYF. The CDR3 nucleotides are TGCGCCAGCAGCTTGCGGGGGGCAAGAAACTACGAGCAGTACTTC.

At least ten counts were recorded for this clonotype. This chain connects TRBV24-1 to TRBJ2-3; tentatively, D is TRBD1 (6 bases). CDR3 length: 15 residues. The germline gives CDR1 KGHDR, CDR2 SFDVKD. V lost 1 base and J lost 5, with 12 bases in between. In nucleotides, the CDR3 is TGTGCCACCAGTGATTTTTCCAGGGGATTAGATACGCAGTATTTT. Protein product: CATSDFSRGLDTQYF.

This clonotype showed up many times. This chain's CDR3 is CSATPGGQVSNQPQHF. The DNA of the CDR3 is TGCAGTGCTACCCCCGGGGGACAGGTGAGCAATCAGCCCCAGCATTTT. This chain joins TRBV20-1 and TRBJ1-5, with 8 nucleotides matching TRBD1. The CDR3 runs 16 residues. V was clipped by 4 bases and J by 1 base; unmatched bases: 9. Per the germline V gene, CDR1 is DFQATT and CDR2 is SNEGSKA (reference sequence).

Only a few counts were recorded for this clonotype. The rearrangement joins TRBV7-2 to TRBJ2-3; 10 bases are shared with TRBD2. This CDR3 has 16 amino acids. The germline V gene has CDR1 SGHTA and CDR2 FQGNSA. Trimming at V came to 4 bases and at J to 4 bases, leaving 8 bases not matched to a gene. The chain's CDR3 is CASSSAVAGGADTQYF. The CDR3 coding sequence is TGTGCCAGCAGCTCCGCAGTAGCGGGGGGCGCAGATACGCAGTATTTT.

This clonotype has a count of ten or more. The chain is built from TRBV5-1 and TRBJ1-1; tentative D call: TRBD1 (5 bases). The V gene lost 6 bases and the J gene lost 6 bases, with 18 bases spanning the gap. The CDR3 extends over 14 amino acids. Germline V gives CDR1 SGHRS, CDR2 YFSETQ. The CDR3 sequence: CASNRAESGAEAFF. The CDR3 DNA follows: TGCGCCAGCAACCGCGCAGAATCGGGGGCTGAAGCTTTCTTT.

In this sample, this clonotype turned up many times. The chain's CDR3 is CASSVDPGGAHYGYTF. The DNA of the CDR3 is TGTGCCAGCAGCGTAGACCCAGGGGGCGCGCACTATGGCTACACCTTC. V gene TRBV9 combines with J gene TRBJ1-2; 8 nucleotides agree with TRBD1. Germline assignment: CDR1 SGDLS and CDR2 YYNGEE. This CDR3 spans 16 amino acids. V shed 0 bases, J shed 3 bases, and the junction held 7 bases outside the gene matches.

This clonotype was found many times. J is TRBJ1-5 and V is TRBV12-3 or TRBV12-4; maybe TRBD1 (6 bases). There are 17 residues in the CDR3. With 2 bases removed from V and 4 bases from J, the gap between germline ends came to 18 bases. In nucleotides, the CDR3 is TGTGCCAGCAGTTTATTCCGGCCGGGGGCGCGGAATCAGCCCCAGCATTTT. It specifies CASSLFRPGARNQPQHF.

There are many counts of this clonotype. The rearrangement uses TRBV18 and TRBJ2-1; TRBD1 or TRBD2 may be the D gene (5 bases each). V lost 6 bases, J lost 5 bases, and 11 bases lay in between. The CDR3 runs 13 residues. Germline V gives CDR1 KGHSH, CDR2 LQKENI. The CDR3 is CASSLGRNNEQFF. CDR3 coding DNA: TGTGCCAGCTCCCTGGGACGGAACAATGAGCAGTTCTTC.

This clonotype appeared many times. CDR3 nucleotides: TGCGCCAGCAGCTTACAGGGTGTGGGGACTGAAGCTTTCTTT. Protein sequence: CASSLQGVGTEAFF. The chain joins TRBV5-1 to TRBJ1-1; D may be TRBD1 (6 bases). V was shortened by 2 bases and J by 5 bases, with 13 bases between the two germline ends. Per germline, CDR1 SGHRS and CDR2 YFSETQ. The CDR3 runs 14 residues.

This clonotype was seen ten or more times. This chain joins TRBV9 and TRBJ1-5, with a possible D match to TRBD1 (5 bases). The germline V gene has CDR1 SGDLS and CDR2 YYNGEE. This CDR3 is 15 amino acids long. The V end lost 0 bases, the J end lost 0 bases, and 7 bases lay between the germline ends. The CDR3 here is CASSVVGDSNQPQHF. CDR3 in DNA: TGTGCCAGCAGCGTAGTAGGGGATAGCAATCAGCCCCAGCATTTT.

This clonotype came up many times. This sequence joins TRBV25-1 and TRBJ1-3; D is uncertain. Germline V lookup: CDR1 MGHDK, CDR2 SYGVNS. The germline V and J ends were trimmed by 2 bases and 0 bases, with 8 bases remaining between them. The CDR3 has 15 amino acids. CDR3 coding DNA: TGTGCCAGCAGTGAACCGGGGATCTCTGGAAACACCATATATTTT. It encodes CASSEPGISGNTIYF.

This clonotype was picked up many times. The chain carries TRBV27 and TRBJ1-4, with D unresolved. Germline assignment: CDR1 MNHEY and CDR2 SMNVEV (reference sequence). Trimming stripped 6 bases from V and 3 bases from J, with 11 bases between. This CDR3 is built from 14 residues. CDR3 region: CASRRTSPNEKLFF. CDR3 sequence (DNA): TGTGCCAGCAGGAGGACGAGCCCTAATGAAAAACTGTTTTTT. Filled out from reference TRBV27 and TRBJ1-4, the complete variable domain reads EAQVTQNPRYLITVTGKKLTVTCSQNMNHEYMSWYRQDPGLGLRQIYYSMNVEVTDKGDVPEGYKVSRKEKRNFPLILESPSPNQTSLYFCASRRTSPNEKLFFGSGTQLSVL.

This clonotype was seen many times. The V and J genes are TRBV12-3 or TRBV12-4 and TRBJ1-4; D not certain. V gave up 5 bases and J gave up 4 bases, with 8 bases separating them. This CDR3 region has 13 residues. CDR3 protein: CASSRQVNEKLFF. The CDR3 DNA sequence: TGTGCCAGCAGTCGCCAAGTTAATGAAAAACTGTTTTTT.

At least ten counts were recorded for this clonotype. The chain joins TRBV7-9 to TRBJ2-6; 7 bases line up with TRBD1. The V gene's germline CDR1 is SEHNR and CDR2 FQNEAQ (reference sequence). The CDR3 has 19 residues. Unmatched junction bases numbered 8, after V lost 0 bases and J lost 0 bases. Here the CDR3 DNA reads TGTGCCAGCAGCTTAGCCCGGGGACAGAGAGACTCTGGGGCCAACGTCCTGACTTTC. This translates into CASSLARGQRDSGANVLTF.

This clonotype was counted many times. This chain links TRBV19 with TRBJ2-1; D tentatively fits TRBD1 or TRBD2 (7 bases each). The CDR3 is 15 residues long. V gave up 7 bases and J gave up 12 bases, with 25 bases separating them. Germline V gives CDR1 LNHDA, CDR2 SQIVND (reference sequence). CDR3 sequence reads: CASNSQGGITEGQFF. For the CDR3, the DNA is TGTGCCAGTAACTCTCAGGGGGGGATTACTGAGGGGCAGTTCTTC.

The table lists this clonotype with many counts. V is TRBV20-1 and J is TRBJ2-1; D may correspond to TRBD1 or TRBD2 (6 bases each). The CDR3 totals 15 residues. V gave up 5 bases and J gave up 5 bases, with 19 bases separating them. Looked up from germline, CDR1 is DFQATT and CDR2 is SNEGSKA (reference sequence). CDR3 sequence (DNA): TGCAGTGCTGGGGGGCTCGGTAATTCTAACAATGAGCAGTTCTTC. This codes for CSAGGLGNSNNEQFF.

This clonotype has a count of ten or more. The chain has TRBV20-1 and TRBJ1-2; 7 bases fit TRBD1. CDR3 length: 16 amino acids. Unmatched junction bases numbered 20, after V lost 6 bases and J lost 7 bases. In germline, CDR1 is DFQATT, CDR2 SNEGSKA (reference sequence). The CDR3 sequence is CSASPGGGGASSGYTF. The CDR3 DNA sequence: TGCAGTGCATCCCCCGGGGGAGGGGGCGCGTCAAGTGGCTACACCTTC.

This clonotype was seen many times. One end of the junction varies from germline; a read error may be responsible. CDR3 bases: TGTGCCAGCAGTTCACACGCCCGAGGCGACTTC. Amino acid sequence: CASSSHARGDF. This chain joins TRBV28 and TRBJ2-7; D call uncertain. Germline values: CDR1 MDHEN, CDR2 SYDVKM. The CDR3 has 11 amino acids.

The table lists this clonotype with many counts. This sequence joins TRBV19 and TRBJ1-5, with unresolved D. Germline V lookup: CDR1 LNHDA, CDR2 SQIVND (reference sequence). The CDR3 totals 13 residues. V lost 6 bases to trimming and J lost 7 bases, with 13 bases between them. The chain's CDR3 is CASSDTSGQPQHF. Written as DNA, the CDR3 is TGTGCCAGTAGCGACACGTCGGGGCAGCCCCAGCATTTT. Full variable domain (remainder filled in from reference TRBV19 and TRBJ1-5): DGGITQSPKYLFRKEGQNVTLSCEQNLNHDAMYWYRQDPGQGLRLIYYSQIVNDFQKGDIAEGYSVSREKKESFPLTVTSAQKNPTAFYLCASSDTSGQPQHFGDGTRLSIL.

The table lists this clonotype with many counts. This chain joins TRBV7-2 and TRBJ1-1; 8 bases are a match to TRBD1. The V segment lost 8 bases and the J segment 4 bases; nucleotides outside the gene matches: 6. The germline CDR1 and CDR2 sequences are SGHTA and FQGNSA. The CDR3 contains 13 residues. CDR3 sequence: CASLSTGGTEAFF. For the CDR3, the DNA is TGTGCCAGCCTGAGTACAGGGGGCACTGAAGCTTTCTTT. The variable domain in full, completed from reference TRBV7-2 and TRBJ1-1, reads GAGVSQSPSNKVTEKGKDVELRCDPISGHTALYWYRQSLGQGLEFLIYFQGNSAPDKSGLPSDRFSAERTGGSVSTLTIQRTQQEDSAVYLCASLSTGGTEAFFGQGTRLTVV.

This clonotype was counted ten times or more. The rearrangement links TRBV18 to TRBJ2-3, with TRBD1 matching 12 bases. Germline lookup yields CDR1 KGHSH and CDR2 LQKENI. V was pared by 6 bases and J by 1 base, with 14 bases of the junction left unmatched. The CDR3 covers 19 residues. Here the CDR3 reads CASSHLGVRDRGRTDTQYF. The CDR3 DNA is TGTGCCAGCTCCCACCTAGGCGTCCGGGACAGGGGGCGCACAGATACGCAGTATTTT.

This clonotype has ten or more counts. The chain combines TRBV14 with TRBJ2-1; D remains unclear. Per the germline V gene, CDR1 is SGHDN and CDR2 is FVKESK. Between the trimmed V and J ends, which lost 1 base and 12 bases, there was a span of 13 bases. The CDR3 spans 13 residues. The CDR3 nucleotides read TGTGCCAGCAGCCAAGCCCCGGGCCTTCTGCAGTTCTTC. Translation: CASSQAPGLLQFF.

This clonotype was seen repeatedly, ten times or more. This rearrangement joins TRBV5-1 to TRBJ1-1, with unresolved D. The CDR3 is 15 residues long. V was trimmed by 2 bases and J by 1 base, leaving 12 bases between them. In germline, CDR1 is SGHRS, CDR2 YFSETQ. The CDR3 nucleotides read TGCGCCAGCAGCTTTGGCGCCAGCTCGAACACTGAAGCTTTCTTT. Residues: CASSFGASSNTEAFF.

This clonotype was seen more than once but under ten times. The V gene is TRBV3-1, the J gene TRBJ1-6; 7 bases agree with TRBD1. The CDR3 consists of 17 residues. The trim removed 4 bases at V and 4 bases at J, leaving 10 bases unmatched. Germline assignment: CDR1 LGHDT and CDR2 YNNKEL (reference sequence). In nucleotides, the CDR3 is TGTGCCAGCAGCCGAGCGGCGGACAGGCTTTATAATTCACCCCTCCACTTT. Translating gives CASSRAADRLYNSPLHF.

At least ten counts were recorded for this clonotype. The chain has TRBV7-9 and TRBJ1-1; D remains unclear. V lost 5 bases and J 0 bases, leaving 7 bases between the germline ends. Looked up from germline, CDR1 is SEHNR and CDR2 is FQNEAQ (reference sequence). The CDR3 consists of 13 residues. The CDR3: CASSGKLNTEAFF. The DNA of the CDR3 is TGTGCCAGCAGCGGAAAGCTGAACACTGAAGCTTTCTTT.

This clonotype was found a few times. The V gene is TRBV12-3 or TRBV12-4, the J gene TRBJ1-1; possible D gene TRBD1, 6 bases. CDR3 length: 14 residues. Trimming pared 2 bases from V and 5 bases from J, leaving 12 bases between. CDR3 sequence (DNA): TGTGCCAGCAGTTTAACTACAGGGTTAACTGAAGCTTTCTTT. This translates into CASSLTTGLTEAFF.

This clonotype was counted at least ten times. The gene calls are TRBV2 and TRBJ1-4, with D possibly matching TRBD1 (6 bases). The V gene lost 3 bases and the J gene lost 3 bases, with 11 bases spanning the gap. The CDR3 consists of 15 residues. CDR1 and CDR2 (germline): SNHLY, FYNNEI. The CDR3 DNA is TGTGCCAGCAGTGACGGGGGGGCGGCTAATGAAAAACTGTTTTTT. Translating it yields CASSDGGAANEKLFF. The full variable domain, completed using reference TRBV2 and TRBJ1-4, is EPEVTQTPSHQVTQMGQEVILRCVPISNHLYFYWYRQILGQKVEFLVSFYNNEISEKSEIFDDQFSVERPDGSNFTLKIRSTKLEDSAMYFCASSDGGAANEKLFFGSGTQLSVL.

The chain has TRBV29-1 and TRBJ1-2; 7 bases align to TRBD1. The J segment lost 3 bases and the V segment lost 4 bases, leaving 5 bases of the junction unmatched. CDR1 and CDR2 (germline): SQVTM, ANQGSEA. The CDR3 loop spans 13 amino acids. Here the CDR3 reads CSVGEGADYGYTF. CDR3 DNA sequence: TGCAGCGTTGGGGAGGGGGCAGACTATGGCTACACCTTC.

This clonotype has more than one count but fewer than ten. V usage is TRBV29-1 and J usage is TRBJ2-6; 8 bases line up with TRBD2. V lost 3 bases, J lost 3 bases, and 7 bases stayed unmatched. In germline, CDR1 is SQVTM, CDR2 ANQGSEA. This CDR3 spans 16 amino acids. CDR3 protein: CSVDSGGPSGANVLTF. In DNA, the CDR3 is TGCAGCGTTGACTCGGGGGGGCCTAGTGGGGCCAACGTCCTGACTTTC.

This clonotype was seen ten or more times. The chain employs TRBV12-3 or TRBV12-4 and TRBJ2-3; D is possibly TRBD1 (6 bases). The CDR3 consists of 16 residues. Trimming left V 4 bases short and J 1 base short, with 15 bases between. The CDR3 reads CASSSIQGFGTDTQYF. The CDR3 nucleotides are TGTGCCAGCAGTTCCATCCAGGGGTTCGGCACAGATACGCAGTATTTT.

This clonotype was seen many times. CDR3 in DNA: TGCGCCAGCAGCCAAGATCTTAGAGCAGGGGCCAAGCCCACCGGGGAGCTGTTTTTT. It is translated as CASSQDLRAGAKPTGELFF. The chain links TRBV4-3 to TRBJ2-2; weak D call: TRBD1 (6 bases). The V gene's germline CDR1 is LGHNA and CDR2 YSLEER. V gave up 0 bases and J gave up 4 bases, with 21 bases separating them. CDR3 length equals 19 residues.